One and the same sample provided the 9 T cell receptor beta chains below, sequenced in a study of siplizumab effects on memory and regulatory T cells. The data were produced by immunoSEQ multiplex PCR, yet TCRdb's version contains in-frame clones alone and is incomplete. The sample gives about 120,000 clones, roughly 94% of which show up once; roughly 1.5% is in the top ten. Sequenced material: non-Treg CD4+ T cells sorted from blood. All receptors come from a human donor in good health.

This chain uses TRBV9 with TRBJ2-5; 9 positions match TRBD2. The CDR3 is made up of 15 amino acids. CDR1 SGDLS and CDR2 YYNGEE come from the germline V gene. V dropped 0 bases and J dropped 4; count of bases not matched to a gene: 4. CDR3 DNA sequence: TGTGCCAGCAGCGTAGATAGCGGGAGAGGAGAGACCCAGTACTTC. Amino acid sequence: CASSVDSGRGETQYF.

The rearrangement joins TRBV5-1 to TRBJ1-5; no reliable D call. Germline V gene data show CDR1 as SGHRS and CDR2 as YFSETQ. V gave up 5 bases and J gave up 2 bases, with 11 bases separating them. The CDR3 has 14 amino acids. As DNA, the CDR3 is TGCGCCAGCAGATTCGAAGCGGGCAATCAGCCCCAGCATTTT. Translation: CASRFEAGNQPQHF.

The rearrangement uses TRBV7-2 and TRBJ2-5, with 7 bases identical to TRBD2. The CDR3 has 14 residues. CDR1 SGHTA and CDR2 FQGNSA come from the germline V gene. J was trimmed by 5 bases and V by 0 bases; bases with no gene match: 3. The CDR3 nucleotides are TGTGCCAGCAGCTTAGCTTACGGGAGGGAGACCCAGTACTTC. Translating it yields CASSLAYGRETQYF.

The chain has TRBV7-2 and TRBJ1-3; D possibly corresponds to TRBD1 (6 bases). The V gene's germline CDR1 is SGHTA and CDR2 FQGNSA. The CDR3 spans 13 residues. V lost 6 bases and J 2 bases, leaving 8 bases between the germline ends. CDR3: CASRGTPGNTIYF. CDR3 coding DNA: TGTGCCAGCAGGGGGACACCTGGAAACACCATATATTTT.

This chain joins TRBV5-1 and TRBJ1-2; TRBD1 might be the D (5 bases). The CDR3 length is 15 residues. V was trimmed by 3 bases and J by 6 bases, leaving 18 bases between them. Per the germline V gene, CDR1 is SGHRS and CDR2 is YFSETQ. The CDR3 protein is CASSSRVDGVDGYTF. The DNA of the CDR3 is TGCGCCAGCAGCTCCAGGGTGGACGGAGTAGATGGCTACACCTTC.

The chain couples TRBV7-9 to TRBJ2-5; D is possibly TRBD2 (6 bases). This CDR3 contains 13 residues. Germline CDR1 and CDR2: SEHNR and FQNEAQ (reference sequence). V was clipped by 4 bases and J by 5 bases, with 11 bases between them. The CDR3 is CASSYLGRETQYF. The DNA of the CDR3 is TGTGCCAGCAGCTACTTAGGGAGGGAGACCCAGTACTTC.

The chain links TRBV6-7 to TRBJ2-7, with D hard to call. TRBV6-7 is identified as an open reading frame with a role that is uncertain. This CDR3 has 11 amino acids. Trimming took 2 bases from V and 3 from J, leaving 2 bases between them. The CDR3 loop reads CASSYNYEQYF. The CDR3 coding sequence is TGTGCCAGCAGTTACAACTACGAGCAGTACTTC.

V is TRBV27 and J is TRBJ1-2; D unresolved. Germline lookup yields CDR1 MNHEY and CDR2 SMNVEV (reference sequence). V was pared by 3 bases and J by 1 base, with 6 bases between. CDR3 length equals 13 residues. The CDR3 here is CASSFRVNYGYTF. CDR3 in DNA: TGTGCCAGCAGTTTTAGGGTTAACTATGGCTACACCTTC.

The chain links TRBV9 to TRBJ2-5, with TRBD1 matching 9 bases. CDR3 size: 16 residues. Germline values: CDR1 SGDLS, CDR2 YYNGEE. With V trimmed by 4 bases and J by 1 base, 8 bases remained unmatched. This CDR3 reads CASSLGTGRLQETQYF. In nucleotides, the CDR3 is TGTGCCAGCAGCCTTGGGACAGGGCGTCTCCAAGAGACCCAGTACTTC.